Listed below are T cell receptor beta chains from one sample, sequenced in a study of blood T cells in healthy people across ages. TCRdb re-analysed the 5' RACE reads in MiXCR, keeping a single row per CDR3 protein. The sample yields about 1.8 million distinct CDR3 sequences, about 50% seen once. Sequenced sample: blood. These receptors all come from a woman aged 35 to 49 in good health. Each CDR3 is given with its conserved first and last residue. A D gene is named only where the DNA matches it firmly. A row's size may be missing; if present it is once, few, many or a size class.

V gene	J gene	D gene	clone size	CDR3 DNA	CDR3 protein
TRBV6-1	TRBJ2-5	TRBD1	.	TGTGCCAGCAGTCCCACCGGAGGACAGGGAAACCAAGAGACCCAGTACTTC	CASSPTGGQGNQETQYF
TRBV19	TRBJ1-5	TRBD1	.	TGTGCCAGTAGTTTCCGACAGGGGCAATACCAGCCCCAGCATTTT	CASSFRQGQYQPQHF
TRBV29-1	TRBJ2-1	.	few	TGCAGCGTTGAAAAAGTAACCAGGGTAAATGAGCAGTTCTTC	CSVEKVTRVNEQFF
TRBV20-1	TRBJ2-7	.	.	TGCAGTGCTAGGGACGTGTTAAACGAGCAGTACTTC	CSARDVLNEQYF
TRBV4-3	TRBJ2-6	.	few	TGCGCCAGCAGCCAGGAGACCCGTCCCCCCTCTGGGGCCAACGTCCTGACTTTC	CASSQETRPPSGANVLTF
TRBV15	TRBJ2-5	.	few	TGTGCCACCAGCAGAGTAGGGTGGACCAGCCAAGAGACCCAGTACTTC	CATSRVGWTSQETQYF
TRBV28	TRBJ2-7	TRBD1	.	TGTGCCGCCTCGACAGGGGGTGGGCAGTACTTC	CAASTGGGQYF
TRBV20-1	TRBJ2-3	.	many	TGCAGTGCTAGGGGGAGTACAGATACGCAGTATTTT	CSARGSTDTQYF
TRBV20-1	TRBJ1-5	.	.	TGCAGTGCTCAGGGGCCAGGCTGGCGGCAGCCCCAGCATTTT	CSAQGPGWRQPQHF
TRBV12-3/TRBV12-4	TRBJ2-1	.	.	TGTGCCAGCAGCTATGACTTGTACAATGAGCAGTTCTTC	CASSYDLYNEQFF
TRBV7-3	TRBJ2-7	TRBD2	.	TGTGCCAGCAGTCTCGGGGGGGCGTCCTACAATGAGCAGTACTTC	CASSLGGASYNEQYF
TRBV23-1	TRBJ2-7	.	.	TGCGCCAGCAGTCGAATACAGGGTTTTTCAAGCGAGCAGTACTTC	CASSRIQGFSSEQYF
TRBV20-1	TRBJ2-5	.	.	TGCAGTGCTAGGAAAAGGGGTAGCGGCCAAGAGACCCAGTACTTC	CSARKRGSGQETQYF
TRBV18	TRBJ2-7	.	.	TGTGCCAGCTCACCAGTCGTGGTCCCTCCCTACGAGCAGTACTTC	CASSPVVVPPYEQYF
TRBV9	TRBJ2-5	TRBD1	.	TGTGCCAGCAGCTCCCTTGACAGGGTAGAGACCCAGTACTTC	CASSSLDRVETQYF
TRBV20-1	TRBJ2-7	.	.	TGCAGTGCTATAAGTGGGGATAATACCTACGAGCAGTACTTC	CSAISGDNTYEQYF
TRBV20-1	TRBJ2-1	.	few	TGCAGTGCTAATCCGGGGAGTACAGGCAATGAGCAGTTCTTC	CSANPGSTGNEQFF
TRBV7-2	TRBJ2-5	.	few	TGTGCCAGCAGCTCTCCCCAGGGGCCAGAGACCCAGTACTTC	CASSSPQGPETQYF
TRBV6-5	TRBJ2-3	.	.	TGTGCCAGCAGTTACTCCCTCCTCACAGATACGCAGTATTTT	CASSYSLLTDTQYF